This TCR beta chain was documented in a study of blood T cell repertoires in COVID-19. About the study: Sources were T cells, B-cell-depleted T cells, or PBMCs; the material itself was cDNA or gDNA.

Between the trimmed V and J ends, which lost 1 base and 0 bases, there was a span of 9 bases. From germline, CDR1 is LGHNA and CDR2 YNFKEQ. This CDR3 region has 16 residues. Authors' data handling: Estimates of nucleated cell counts were drawn from the amplification of reference gene primers. The data were produced by immunoSEQ multiplex PCR, yet TCRdb's version contains in-frame clones alone and is incomplete. Clonal size and the V and J genes are those of that table, whereas D and trimming came from the DNA. The sample has under 200,000 clones, 84% seen once. The sequence was obtained from an elderly woman with COVID-19, enrolled during active disease. What was sequenced was peripheral blood. The genes are TRBV4-2 and TRBJ2-2; D not resolved. In DNA, the CDR3 is TGTGCCAGCAGCCAAGTACCTGGAGCGAACACCGGGGAGCTGTTTTTT. It translates to CASSQVPGANTGELFF.